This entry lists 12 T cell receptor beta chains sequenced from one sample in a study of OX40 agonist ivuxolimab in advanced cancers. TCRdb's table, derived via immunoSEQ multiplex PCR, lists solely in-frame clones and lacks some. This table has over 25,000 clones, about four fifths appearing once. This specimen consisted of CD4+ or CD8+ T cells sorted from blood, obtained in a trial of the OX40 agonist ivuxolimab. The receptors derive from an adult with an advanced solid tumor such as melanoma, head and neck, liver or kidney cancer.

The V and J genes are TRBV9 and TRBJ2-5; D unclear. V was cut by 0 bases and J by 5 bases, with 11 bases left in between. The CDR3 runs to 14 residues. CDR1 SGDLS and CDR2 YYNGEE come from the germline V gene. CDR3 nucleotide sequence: TGTGCCAGCAGCGTAGAGGCTCTCCGGGAGACCCAGTACTTC. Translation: CASSVEALRETQYF.

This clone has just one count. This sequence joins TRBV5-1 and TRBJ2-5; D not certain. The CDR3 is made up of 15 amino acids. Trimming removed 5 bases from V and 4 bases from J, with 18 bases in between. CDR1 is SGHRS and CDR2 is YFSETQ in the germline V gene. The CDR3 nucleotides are TGCGCCAGCAGGGTCGGCGACTCGTCCGGAGAGACCCAGTACTTC. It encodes CASRVGDSSGETQYF.

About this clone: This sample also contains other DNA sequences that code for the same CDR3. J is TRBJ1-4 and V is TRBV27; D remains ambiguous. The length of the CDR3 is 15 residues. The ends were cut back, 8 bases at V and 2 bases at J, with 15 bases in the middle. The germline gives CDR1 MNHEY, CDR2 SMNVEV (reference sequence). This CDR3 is CASPERGSTNEKLFF. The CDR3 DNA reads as TGTGCCAGCCCTGAGCGAGGGTCCACTAATGAAAAACTGTTTTTT. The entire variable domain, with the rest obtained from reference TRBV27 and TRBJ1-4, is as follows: EAQVTQNPRYLITVTGKKLTVTCSQNMNHEYMSWYRQDPGLGLRQIYYSMNVEVTDKGDVPEGYKVSRKEKRNFPLILESPSPNQTSLYFCASPERGSTNEKLFFGSGTQLSVL.

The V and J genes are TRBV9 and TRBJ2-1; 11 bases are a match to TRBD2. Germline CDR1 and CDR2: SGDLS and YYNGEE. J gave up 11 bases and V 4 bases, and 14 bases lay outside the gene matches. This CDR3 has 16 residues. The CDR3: CASSPQGLAAPMKQFF. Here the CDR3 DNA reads TGTGCCAGCAGCCCCCAGGGACTAGCGGCCCCAATGAAGCAGTTCTTC.

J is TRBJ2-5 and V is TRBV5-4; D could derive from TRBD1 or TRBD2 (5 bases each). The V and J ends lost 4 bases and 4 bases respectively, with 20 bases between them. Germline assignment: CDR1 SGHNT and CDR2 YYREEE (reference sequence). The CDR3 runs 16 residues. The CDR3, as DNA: TGTGCCAGCAGCACGGGGCTTACGGGGTTGGGAGAGACCCAGTACTTC. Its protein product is CASSTGLTGLGETQYF.

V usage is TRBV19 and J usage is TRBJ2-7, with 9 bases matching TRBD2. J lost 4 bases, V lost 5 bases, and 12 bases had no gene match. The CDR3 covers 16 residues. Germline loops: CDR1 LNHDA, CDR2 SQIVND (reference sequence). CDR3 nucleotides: TGTGCCAGTAGTTTATTAGCGGGGGTGAAGATATACGAGCAGTACTTC. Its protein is CASSLLAGVKIYEQYF.

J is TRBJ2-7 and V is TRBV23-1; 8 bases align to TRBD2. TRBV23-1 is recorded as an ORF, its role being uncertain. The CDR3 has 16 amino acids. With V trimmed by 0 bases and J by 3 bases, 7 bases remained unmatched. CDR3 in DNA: TGCGCCAGCAGTCAATCATCCGGGAGGGATAGCTACGAGCAGTACTTC. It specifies CASSQSSGRDSYEQYF.

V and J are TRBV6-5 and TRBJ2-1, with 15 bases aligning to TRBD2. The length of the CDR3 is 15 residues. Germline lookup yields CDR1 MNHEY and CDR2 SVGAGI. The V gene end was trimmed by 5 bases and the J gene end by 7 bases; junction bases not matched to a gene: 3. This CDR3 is CASSPGTSGRNEQFF. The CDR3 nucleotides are TGTGCCAGCAGTCCGGGGACTAGCGGGAGGAATGAGCAGTTCTTC.

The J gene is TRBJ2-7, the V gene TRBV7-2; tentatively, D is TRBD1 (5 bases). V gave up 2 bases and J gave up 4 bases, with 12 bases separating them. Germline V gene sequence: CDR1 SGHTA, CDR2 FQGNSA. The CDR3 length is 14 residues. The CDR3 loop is CASSLLGVGYEQYF. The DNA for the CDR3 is TGTGCCAGCAGCTTATTAGGGGTCGGATACGAGCAGTACTTC.

The CDR3: CASLIFDRDPVGNYGYTF. Here the CDR3 DNA reads TGTGCCAGCCTTATATTCGACCGGGACCCGGTGGGGAACTATGGCTACACCTTC. The J gene is TRBJ1-2, the V gene TRBV2; D perhaps matches TRBD1 (5 bases). The CDR3 has 18 amino acids. Germline assignment: CDR1 SNHLY and CDR2 FYNNEI. Trimming took 8 bases from V and 2 from J, leaving 27 bases between them.

The CDR3 reads CASSLNSAYEQYF. CDR3 nucleotide sequence: TGTGCCAGCAGCTTAAACAGCGCCTACGAGCAGTACTTC. This rearrangement joins TRBV7-3 to TRBJ2-7; D ambiguous. The ends were cut back, 1 base at V and 2 bases at J, with 6 bases in the middle. Germline CDR1 SGHTA, CDR2 FQGTGA. The CDR3 extends over 13 amino acids.

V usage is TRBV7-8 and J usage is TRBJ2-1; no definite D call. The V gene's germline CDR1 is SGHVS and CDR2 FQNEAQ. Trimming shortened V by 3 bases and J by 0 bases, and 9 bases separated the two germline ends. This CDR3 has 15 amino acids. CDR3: CASSFAAFSYNEQFF. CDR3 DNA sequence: TGTGCCAGCAGCTTTGCGGCCTTCTCCTACAATGAGCAGTTCTTC. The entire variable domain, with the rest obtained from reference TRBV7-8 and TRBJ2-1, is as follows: GAGVSQSPRYKVAKRGQDVALRCDPISGHVSLFWYQQALGQGPEFLTYFQNEAQLDKSGLPSDRFFAERPEGSVSTLKIQRTQQEDSAVYLCASSFAAFSYNEQFFGPGTRLTVL.